Listed here is a single T cell receptor beta chain. Its antigen is as yet unknown. The data originate from a study of vaccination effects on CD4 cells after COVID-19. General study findings and limits: Convalescent patients in the study were few, and early post-infection timepoints were absent.

This CDR3 comprises 16 residues. Germline V lookup: CDR1 LGHDT, CDR2 YNNKEL (reference sequence). The germline V and J ends were trimmed by 4 bases and 6 bases, with 16 bases remaining between them. Method: immunoSEQ multiplex PCR; TCRdb's copy keeps in-frame clones and lacks some. The table lists 30,000 to 45,000 clones, about 80% of them singletons, with around 2% in the top ten. ViraFEST used viral peptide pools to expand antigen-specific CD4+ T cells before sequencing. Having been cultured for 10 days, the cells underwent CD4+ T cell isolation. All study participants received two doses of BNT162b2 or mRNA-1273 vaccine.

Here the sequenced sample was CD4+ T cells from PBMCs cultured with HCoV-NL63 spike peptides, taken after COVID-19 vaccination. The chain joins TRBV3-1 (or the pseudogene TRBV3-2) to TRBJ1-6, with a tentative D call TRBD1 (6 bases). This receptor was taken from a human donor who received a COVID-19 vaccine. Some clones in this sample may be carry-over from other donors' samples. Here the CDR3 reads CASSPTHRVGNSPLHF. In DNA form, the CDR3 reads TGTGCCAGCAGCCCGACTCACAGGGTGGGTAATTCACCCCTCCACTTT.